This TCR beta chain derives from a study of molecular identifiers for immune sequencing clone quantification. TCRdb reanalysed the PCR reads using MiXCR and keeps one entry per CDR3 protein. The sample carries some 590,000 distinct CDR3 sequences, 25% recorded once. A CD8+CD4-CCR7+CD45RA+ gate was used to sort naive CD8 T cells. The CDR3 is 17 amino acids. The germline gives CDR1 SGHAT, CDR2 FQNNGV. The V end lost 4 bases, the J end lost 2 bases, and 20 bases lay between the germline ends. Concerning this clonotype itself: What it recognizes is unknown.

Overall study findings and caveats: For effector cells, clones above 20 RNA copies held over 97% of molecules; for naive cells, under 1%. Barcode collisions between identical TCR molecules could shrink estimates of highly expanded clone sizes.

The sample consisted of naive CD8+ T cells from blood, with Jurkat cell RNA spiked in. Stated subset: FACS-sorted CD8+CD4-CCR7+CD45RA+ naive T cells. This clonotype was obtained from a human donor in good health. Some libraries in this study had Jurkat cell RNA spiked in. The chain employs TRBV11-2 and TRBJ2-5; D gene unclear. For the CDR3, the DNA is TGTGCCAGCAGCTCAGATCTCCCCGCGTACATTCAAGAGACCCAGTACTTC. Protein: CASSSDLPAYIQETQYF.